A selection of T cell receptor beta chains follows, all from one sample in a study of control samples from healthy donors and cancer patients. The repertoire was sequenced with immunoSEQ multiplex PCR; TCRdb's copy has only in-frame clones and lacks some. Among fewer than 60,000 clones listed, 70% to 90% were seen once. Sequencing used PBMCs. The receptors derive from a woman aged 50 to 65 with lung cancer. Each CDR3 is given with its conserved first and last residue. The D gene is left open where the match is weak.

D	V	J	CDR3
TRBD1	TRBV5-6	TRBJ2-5	CASSADRVQETQYF
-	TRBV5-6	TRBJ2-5	CASSLVDSGVGTQYF
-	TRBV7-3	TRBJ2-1	CASSVTPSSYNEQFF
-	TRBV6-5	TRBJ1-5	CASSYSILQPQHF
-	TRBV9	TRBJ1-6	CASSRPLPGWGDNSPLHF
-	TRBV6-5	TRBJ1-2	CASSYSAADNYGYTF
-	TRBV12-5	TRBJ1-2	CASADIGQTYGYTF
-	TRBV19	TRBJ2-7	CASSDRHPISYEQYF
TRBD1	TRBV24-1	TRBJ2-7	CATRLTGDDLHEQYF
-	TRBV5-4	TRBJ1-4	CASSFGVGSNEKLFF
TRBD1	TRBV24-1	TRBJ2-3	CATSDQRQGGLTQYF
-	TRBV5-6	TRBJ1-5	CASSLFRDPSNQPQHF
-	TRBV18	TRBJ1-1	CASSPEAGGNTEAFF
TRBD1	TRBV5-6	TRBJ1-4	CASSLGGQGEKLFF
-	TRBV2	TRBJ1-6	CASRGTGISPLHF
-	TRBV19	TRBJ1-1	CASSSSRDHRWAFF
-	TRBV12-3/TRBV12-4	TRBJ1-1	CASSSRVAEAFF
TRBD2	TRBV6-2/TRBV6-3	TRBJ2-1	CASSDPGLAGGNEQFF